These 7 T cell receptor beta chains were sequenced from one sample in a study of blood T cell dynamics during melanoma immunotherapy. Sequencing used immunoSEQ multiplex PCR; TCRdb keeps in-frame clones, though not all of them. The table includes around 10,000 clones, approximately 84% detected once. Sample time point: pre-treatment baseline. Sequenced here: blood, sampled from a patient treated with checkpoint blockade. The receptors here all came from a human donor with melanoma.

The rearrangement joins TRBV5-1 to TRBJ2-1; 15 nucleotides align to TRBD2. This CDR3 comprises 15 residues. Germline V gives CDR1 SGHRS, CDR2 YFSETQ. J lost 6 bases, V lost 4 bases, and 2 bases had no gene match. CDR3 loop: CASSQGLAGGNEQFF. CDR3 DNA: TGCGCCAGCAGCCAGGGACTAGCGGGAGGCAATGAGCAGTTCTTC. Drawing the rest from reference TRBV5-1 and TRBJ2-1, the complete variable domain is KAGVTQTPRYLIKTRGQQVTLSCSPISGHRSVSWYQQTPGQGLQFLFEYFSETQRNKGNFPGRFSGRQFSNSRSEMNVSTLELGDSALYLCASSQGLAGGNEQFFGPGTRLTVL.

To note about this clone: This same CDR3 is encoded by further DNA sequences in the sample. This chain connects TRBV6-6 to TRBJ2-1, with TRBD1 as a possible D gene (6 bases). The CDR3 runs to 12 residues. Per germline, CDR1 MNHNY and CDR2 SVGAGI (reference sequence). Between the trimmed V and J ends, which lost 8 bases and 4 bases, there was a span of 9 bases. The CDR3 reads CASGGLYNEQFF. CDR3 nucleotide sequence: TGTGCCAGCGGGGGCTTATACAATGAGCAGTTCTTC.

The chain employs TRBV6-1 and TRBJ2-3; D is perhaps TRBD2 (6 bases). Germline CDR1 MNHNS, CDR2 SASEGT. The CDR3 has 18 residues. Between the trimmed V and J ends, which lost 4 bases and 1 base, there was a span of 21 bases. CDR3 region: CASSVGAGGIWGTDTQYF. CDR3 in DNA: TGTGCCAGCAGTGTTGGAGCGGGCGGTATCTGGGGCACAGATACGCAGTATTTT.

This CDR3 is CASRTGTGMRGYTF. CDR3 bases: TGTGCCAGCAGAACCGGGACAGGGATGCGTGGCTACACCTTC. This chain connects TRBV5-6 to TRBJ1-2; TRBD1 matches 9 bases. This CDR3 has 14 residues. Trimming cost V 5 bases and J 7 bases; bases outside gene matches: 9. From germline, CDR1 is SGHDT and CDR2 YYEEEE.

This clone was found once. The V and J genes are TRBV7-9 and TRBJ2-7; D possibly uses TRBD1 or TRBD2 (5 bases each). This CDR3 is built from 16 residues. Germline loops: CDR1 SEHNR, CDR2 FQNEAQ (reference sequence). Trimming removed 4 bases from V and 2 bases from J, with 18 bases in between. CDR3 in DNA: TGTGCCAGCAGCTCAGCGCGGTGGGACGGTGCCTACGAGCAGTACTTC. Encoded protein: CASSSARWDGAYEQYF.

The genes are TRBV10-3 and TRBJ1-6; no clear D gene. The CDR3 is made up of 14 amino acids. Between the trimmed V and J ends, which lost 5 bases and 0 bases, there was a span of 5 bases. Per germline, CDR1 ENHRY and CDR2 SYGVKD. This CDR3 is CAISQTSYNSPLHF. The CDR3 DNA is TGTGCCATCAGTCAAACCTCCTATAATTCACCCCTCCACTTT.

This clone was found once. The genes are TRBV5-6 and TRBJ2-5; weak D call: TRBD1 (6 bases). The CDR3 is made up of 14 amino acids. Per the germline V gene, CDR1 is SGHDT and CDR2 is YYEEEE. Between the trimmed V and J ends, which lost 4 bases and 4 bases, there was a span of 14 bases. DNA for the CDR3: TGTGCCAGCAGCCAAATGACAGGTCGAGAGACCCAGTACTTC. This codes for CASSQMTGRETQYF.